This record covers a single T cell receptor (beta chain). This entry comes from a study of OX40 agonist ivuxolimab in advanced cancers. Overall study context: The dose-escalation cohort was roughly 83% male, with a mean age of around 60 years, ranging about 23 to 90.

Sequencing was performed with immunoSEQ multiplex PCR; in TCRdb, only in-frame clones are kept and a portion is missing. This table holds over 85,000 clones, around four fifths found once. The CDR3 length is 12 residues. With 6 bases removed from V and 5 bases from J, the gap between germline ends came to 10 bases. CDR1 ENHRY and CDR2 SYGVKD come from the germline V gene. The sequence derives from an adult with an advanced solid tumor such as melanoma, head and neck, liver or kidney cancer. The sequences come from CD4+ or CD8+ T cells sorted from blood, collected in a trial of the OX40 agonist ivuxolimab. The rearrangement links TRBV10-3 to TRBJ2-5, with D tentatively TRBD1 (6 bases). CDR3 coding DNA: TGTGCCATCAGGTCAGGGGAGGAGACCCAGTACTTC. It encodes CAIRSGEETQYF.